The following is a T cell receptor (beta chain) sequence with its context. Antigen specificity is unknown. PCR amplification relied on 60 Vbeta primers (plus 13 Jbeta primers). Methods used by the authors: Later analysis identified tens of millions of unique TCR beta chains, about 10 million shared. Sequenced by immunoSEQ multiplex PCR; TCRdb stores in-frame clones only, minus some. Clonal size and the V and J genes are those of that table, whereas D and trimming came from the DNA. In all, the sample yields 100,000 to 150,000 clones. This entry is derived from a study of cytomegalovirus exposure and HLA in healthy donors. Regarding the study as a whole: Later on, an analysis tied about 17,000 TCR beta sequences to HLA alleles at 0.05 false discovery rate. Cytomegalovirus-associated TCR beta chains were listed, numbering roughly 150. Upon later analysis, TCR association rates were observed to vary by HLA locus, being highest for DRB1 and lowest for HLA-C.

This CDR3 has 16 amino acids. The ends lost 0 bases at V and 1 base at J; junction bases unmatched: 6. Germline V gives CDR1 SGDLS, CDR2 YYNGEE. The source of this sequence is a man in his late teens or twenties in good health and CMV-seronegative. The chain uses TRBV9 and TRBJ1-2; TRBD1 agrees at 7 bases. The sequencing sample was made of PBMCs. The CDR3 sequence: CASSVVPGQNNYGYTF. Here the CDR3 DNA reads TGTGCCAGCAGCGTAGTCCCGGGACAGAATAACTATGGCTACACCTTC. Complete variable domain (other parts from reference TRBV9 and TRBJ1-2): DSGVTQTPKHLITATGQRVTLRCSPRSGDLSVYWYQQSLDQGLQFLIQYYNGEERAKGNILERFSAQQFPDLHSELNLSSLELGDSALYFCASSVVPGQNNYGYTFGSGTRLTVV.